This T cell receptor beta chain was captured in a study of T cell repertoires in cytomegalovirus infection. TCRdb processed the reads anew with MiXCR; each CDR3 protein has one entry. The sample includes under 200,000 distinct CDR3 sequences, approximately 9.6% seen only once; the top ten take roughly 5.1%. This clonotype was detected ten times or more. With 0 bases removed from V and 6 bases from J, the gap between germline ends came to 8 bases. This CDR3 region has 13 residues. Germline V gives CDR1 MNHEY, CDR2 SVGEGT. The sample comprised PBMCs. This clonotype was obtained from a human donor in good health (CMV status not recorded). Some clones in this sample may be carry-over from other donors' samples. V and J are TRBV6-2 or TRBV6-3 and TRBJ1-1; D not resolved. The CDR3 protein is CASSYSDIAEAFF. The DNA of the CDR3 is TGTGCCAGCAGTTACTCGGATATAGCTGAAGCTTTCTTT.